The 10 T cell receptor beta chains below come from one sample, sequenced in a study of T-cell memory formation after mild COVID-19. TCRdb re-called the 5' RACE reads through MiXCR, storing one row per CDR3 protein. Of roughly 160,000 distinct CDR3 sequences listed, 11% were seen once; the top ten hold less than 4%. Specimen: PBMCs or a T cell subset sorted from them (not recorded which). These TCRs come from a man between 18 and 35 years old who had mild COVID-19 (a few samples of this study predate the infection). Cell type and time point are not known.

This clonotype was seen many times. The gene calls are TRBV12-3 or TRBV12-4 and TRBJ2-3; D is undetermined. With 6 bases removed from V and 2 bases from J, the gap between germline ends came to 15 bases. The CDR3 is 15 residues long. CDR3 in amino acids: CASRQQRVLTDTQYF. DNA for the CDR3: TGTGCCAGCAGACAACAACGGGTCCTCACAGATACGCAGTATTTT.

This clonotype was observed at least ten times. CDR3 loop: CASSYSPEADTQYF. CDR3 DNA: TGTGCCAGCAGTTACTCCCCAGAGGCAGATACGCAGTATTTT. The V and J genes are TRBV6-2 or TRBV6-3 and TRBJ2-3, with D uncertain. CDR1 is MNHEY, CDR2 SVGEGT, per germline. The CDR3 is 14 amino acids. Trimming removed 0 bases from V and 4 bases from J, with 8 bases in between.

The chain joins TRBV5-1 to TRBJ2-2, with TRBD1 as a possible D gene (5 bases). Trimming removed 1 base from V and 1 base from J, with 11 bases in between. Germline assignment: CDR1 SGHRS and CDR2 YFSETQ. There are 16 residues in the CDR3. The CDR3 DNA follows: TGCGCCAGCAGCTTGAACGGGCAGGGGAACACCGGGGAGCTGTTTTTT. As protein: CASSLNGQGNTGELFF.

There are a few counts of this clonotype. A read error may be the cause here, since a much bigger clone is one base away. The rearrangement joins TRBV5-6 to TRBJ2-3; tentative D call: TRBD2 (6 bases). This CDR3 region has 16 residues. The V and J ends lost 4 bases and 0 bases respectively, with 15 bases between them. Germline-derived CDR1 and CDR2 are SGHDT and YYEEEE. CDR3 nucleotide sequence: TGTGCCAGCAGCCCGAGACTAGACTCTAGCACAGATACGCAGTATTTT. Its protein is CASSPRLDSSTDTQYF.

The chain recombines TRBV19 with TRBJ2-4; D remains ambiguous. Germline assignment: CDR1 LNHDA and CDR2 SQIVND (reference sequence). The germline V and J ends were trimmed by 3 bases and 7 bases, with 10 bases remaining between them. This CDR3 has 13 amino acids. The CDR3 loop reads CASSMQAWNIQYF. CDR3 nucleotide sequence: TGTGCCAGTAGTATGCAGGCCTGGAACATTCAGTACTTC.

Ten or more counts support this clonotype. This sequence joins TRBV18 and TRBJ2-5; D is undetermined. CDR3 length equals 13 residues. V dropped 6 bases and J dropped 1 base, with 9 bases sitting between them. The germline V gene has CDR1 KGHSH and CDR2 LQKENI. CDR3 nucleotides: TGTGCCAGCTCCTTACAGCTCCAAGAGACCCAGTACTTC. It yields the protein CASSLQLQETQYF.

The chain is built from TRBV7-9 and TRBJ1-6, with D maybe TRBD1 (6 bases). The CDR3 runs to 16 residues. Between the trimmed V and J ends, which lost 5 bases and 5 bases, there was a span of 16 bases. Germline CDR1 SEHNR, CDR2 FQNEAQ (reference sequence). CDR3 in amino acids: CASSPGSGTNNSPLHF. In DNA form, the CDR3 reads TGTGCCAGCAGCCCGGGGTCTGGGACAAATAATTCACCCCTCCACTTT.

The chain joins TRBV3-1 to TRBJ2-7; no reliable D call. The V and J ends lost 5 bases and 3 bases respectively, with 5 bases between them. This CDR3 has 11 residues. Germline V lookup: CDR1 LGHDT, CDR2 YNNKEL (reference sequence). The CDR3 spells CASSVRYEQYF. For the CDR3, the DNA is TGTGCCAGCAGCGTCCGCTACGAGCAGTACTTC.

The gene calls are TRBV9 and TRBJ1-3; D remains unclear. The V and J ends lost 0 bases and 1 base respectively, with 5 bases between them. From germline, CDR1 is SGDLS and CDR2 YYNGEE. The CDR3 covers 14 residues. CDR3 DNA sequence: TGTGCCAGCAGCGTAGCTACGTCTGGAAACACCATATATTTT. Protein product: CASSVATSGNTIYF.

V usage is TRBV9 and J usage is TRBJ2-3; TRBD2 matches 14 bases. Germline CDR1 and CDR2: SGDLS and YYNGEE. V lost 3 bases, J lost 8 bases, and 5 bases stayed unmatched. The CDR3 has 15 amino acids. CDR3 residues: CASSETSGGAGTQYF. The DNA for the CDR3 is TGTGCCAGCAGCGAGACTAGCGGGGGGGCAGGTACGCAGTATTTT.